The clone carrying this T cell receptor (beta chain) was recorded a few times. Its antigen is unidentified. The source of the sample is a study of CD8+ T cells in alopecia areata. Study as a whole: Treated individuals took tofacitinib by mouth, 5 to 10 mg twice daily. Study observations and caveats: One nonresponder makes the tie between baseline CD8+ expansion and response uncertain.

Regarding treatment: oral pan-JAK inhibitor, 5-10 mg twice daily. It was cDNA, reverse transcribed from extracted RNA, that served as the sequencing template. Only in-frame clones appear in the TCRdb table, and some are missing; sequencing was by immunoSEQ multiplex PCR. This table holds 150,000 to 200,000 clones, around 59% found once. From germline, CDR1 is SGHRS and CDR2 YFSETQ. V was shortened by 4 bases and J by 3 bases, with 12 bases between the two germline ends. The CDR3 length is 14 residues. V and J are TRBV5-1 and TRBJ2-3, with D perhaps given as TRBD1 or TRBD2 (5 bases each). Sequencing used CD4+ T cells sorted from blood, obtained at week 24, from a patient treated with tofacitinib. The clonotype originates from a human donor with alopecia areata. This CDR3 reads CASSRDQGTDTQYF. The CDR3 DNA sequence: TGCGCCAGCAGCCGGGACCAGGGAACAGATACGCAGTATTTT.